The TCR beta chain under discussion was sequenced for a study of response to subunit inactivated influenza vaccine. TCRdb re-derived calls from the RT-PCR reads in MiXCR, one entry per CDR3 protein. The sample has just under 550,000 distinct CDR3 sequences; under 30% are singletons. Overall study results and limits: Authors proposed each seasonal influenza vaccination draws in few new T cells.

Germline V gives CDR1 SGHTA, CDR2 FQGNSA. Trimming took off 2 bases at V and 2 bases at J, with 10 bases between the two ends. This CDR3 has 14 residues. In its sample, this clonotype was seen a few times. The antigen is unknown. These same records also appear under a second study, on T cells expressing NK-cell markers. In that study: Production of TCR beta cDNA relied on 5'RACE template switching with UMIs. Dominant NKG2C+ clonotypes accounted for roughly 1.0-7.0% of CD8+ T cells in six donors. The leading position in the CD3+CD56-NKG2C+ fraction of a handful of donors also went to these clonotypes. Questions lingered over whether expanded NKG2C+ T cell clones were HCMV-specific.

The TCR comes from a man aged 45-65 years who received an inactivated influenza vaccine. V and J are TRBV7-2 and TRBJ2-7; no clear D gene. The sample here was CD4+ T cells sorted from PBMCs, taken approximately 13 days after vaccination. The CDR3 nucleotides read TGTGCCAGCAGCTTACGCTCGACTCCCTACGAGCAGTACTTC. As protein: CASSLRSTPYEQYF.